Below are 24 T cell receptor beta chains sequenced from a single sample in a study of cytomegalovirus exposure and HLA in healthy donors. The protocol was immunoSEQ multiplex PCR, while the TCRdb copy is restricted to in-frame clones and leaves out a portion. The sample has around 120,000 clones, approximately 86% seen once. Sequenced input: PBMCs. Receptors originate from a man aged 18 to 30 in good health and CMV-seropositive.

The V gene is TRBV29-1, the J gene TRBJ2-2, with a weak D call TRBD1 (6 bases). Germline CDR1 SQVTM, CDR2 ANQGSEA. CDR3 length: 12 amino acids. V lost 6 bases and J 4 bases, leaving 9 bases between the germline ends. The CDR3 DNA is TGCAGCGTGACAGGTCCCACCGGGGAGCTGTTTTTT. Its translation is CSVTGPTGELFF.

V and J are TRBV9 and TRBJ2-1, with D possibly TRBD1 on 5 matching bases. Germline V CDR1 and CDR2: SGDLS, YYNGEE. The CDR3 runs 15 residues. V shed 3 bases and J shed 3 bases, with 13 bases lying between them. The CDR3 loop reads CASSDGALIYNEQFF. The DNA of the CDR3 is TGTGCCAGCAGCGATGGGGCCCTAATCTACAATGAGCAGTTCTTC.

The V gene is TRBV5-1, the J gene TRBJ2-5; no firm D call. The CDR3 runs to 14 residues. Deletions cut 4 bases from V and 3 bases from J, with 13 bases between. Germline V gene data show CDR1 as SGHRS and CDR2 as YFSETQ. The CDR3 DNA reads TGCGCCAGCAGCCCTGGCAGGATAGAAGAGACCCAGTACTTC. Translation: CASSPGRIEETQYF.

This rearrangement joins TRBV10-1 to TRBJ1-1; 9 nucleotides agree with TRBD1. This CDR3 is 15 amino acids long. The ends lost 5 bases at V and 9 bases at J; junction bases unmatched: 13. Germline values: CDR1 WNHNN, CDR2 SYGVQD (reference sequence). CDR3 amino acids: CASSTQTGGRKKAFF. CDR3 nucleotides: TGCGCCAGCAGTACACAGACAGGGGGTAGGAAGAAAGCTTTCTTT.

The chain has TRBV7-2 and TRBJ2-7; TRBD2 matches 11 bases. V lost 1 base, J lost 2 bases, and 4 bases stayed unmatched. Germline V gene sequence: CDR1 SGHTA, CDR2 FQGNSA. CDR3 length equals 16 residues. CDR3 DNA sequence: TGTGCCAGCAGCTTAGTACTAGCGGGAGTAACCTACGAGCAGTACTTC. The encoded protein is CASSLVLAGVTYEQYF.

This chain joins TRBV14 and TRBJ1-2; D might be TRBD1 (5 bases). V was shortened by 1 base and J by 8 bases, with 11 bases between the two germline ends. The CDR3 loop spans 13 amino acids. The germline CDR1 and CDR2 sequences are SGHDN and FVKESK. CDR3 nucleotide sequence: TGTGCCAGCAGCCAAGGTCGGGGGAGCGGCTACACCTTC. This sequence encodes CASSQGRGSGYTF. The whole variable domain, filled in from reference TRBV14 and TRBJ1-2, reads EAGVTQFPSHSVIEKGQTVTLRCDPISGHDNLYWYRRVMGKEIKFLLHFVKESKQDESGMPNNRFLAERTGGTYSTLKVQPAELEDSGVYFCASSQGRGSGYTFGSGTRLTVV.

The chain joins TRBV27 to TRBJ2-1; D is unresolved. CDR3 length equals 13 residues. In germline, CDR1 is MNHEY, CDR2 SMNVEV (reference sequence). Trimming stripped 3 bases from V and 8 bases from J, with 11 bases between. CDR3 sequence: CASSFRPVDEQFF. CDR3 nucleotides: TGTGCCAGCAGTTTTCGCCCGGTGGATGAGCAGTTCTTC.

A note on this clone: This specimen includes other DNA sequences encoding the same CDR3. The V and J genes are TRBV11-2 and TRBJ2-5; 8 bases map to TRBD1. Germline CDR1 reads SGHAT; CDR2 reads FQNNGV. This CDR3 comprises 15 residues. The J segment lost 1 base and the V segment lost 2 bases, leaving 3 bases of the junction unmatched. CDR3 sequence reads: CASSLSTGGQETQYF. Written as DNA, the CDR3 is TGTGCCAGCAGCTTAAGCACAGGGGGCCAAGAGACCCAGTACTTC.

J is TRBJ1-1 and V is TRBV6-5; 7 bases match TRBD1. The V gene's germline CDR1 is MNHEY and CDR2 SVGAGI. The CDR3 loop spans 12 amino acids. The V gene end was trimmed by 2 bases and the J gene end by 11 bases; junction bases not matched to a gene: 5. The CDR3 bases are TGTGCCAGCAGTTACCAGACAGGGAAGGCTTTCTTT. This sequence encodes CASSYQTGKAFF.

The chain employs TRBV9 and TRBJ2-2; D might be TRBD2 (6 bases). Trimming removed 7 bases at V and 2 bases at J, with 12 bases between. The CDR3 has 14 amino acids. Germline lookup yields CDR1 SGDLS and CDR2 YYNGEE. CDR3 protein: CASLRGINTGELFF. CDR3 nucleotide sequence: TGTGCCAGCCTCCGGGGGATCAACACCGGGGAGCTGTTTTTT.

The chain recombines TRBV5-1 with TRBJ2-1; 11 bases are shared with TRBD2. Germline CDR1 and CDR2: SGHRS and YFSETQ. V gave up 1 base and J gave up 9 bases; unmatched junction bases: 3. The CDR3 spans 14 residues. The CDR3, as DNA: TGCGCCAGCAGCTTGTATAGCGGGGGGGCTGAGCAGTTCTTC. Translation: CASSLYSGGAEQFF.

The rearrangement joins TRBV6-1 to TRBJ1-6; D may be TRBD1 (5 bases). The CDR3 has 14 residues. The V end lost 0 bases, the J end lost 9 bases, and 9 bases lay between the germline ends. Germline CDR1 MNHNS, CDR2 SASEGT. The CDR3 DNA follows: TGTGCCAGCAGTGAAGCGGGGGGACTTTCACCCCTCCACTTT. Amino acids: CASSEAGGLSPLHF.

This clone was counted a single time. This sequence joins TRBV11-2 and TRBJ2-7, with 7 bases matching TRBD1. The germline V gene encodes CDR1 SGHAT and CDR2 FQNNGV. V was pared by 2 bases and J by 0 bases, with 13 bases of the junction left unmatched. CDR3 length equals 18 residues. The chain's CDR3 is CASSLSFGTEDLSYEQYF. The CDR3 DNA sequence: TGTGCCAGCAGCTTATCGTTCGGGACAGAAGACCTCTCCTACGAGCAGTACTTC.

This chain uses TRBV7-9 with TRBJ1-2; D remains unclear. CDR1 SEHNR and CDR2 FQNEAQ come from the germline V gene (reference sequence). The V end was cut by 5 bases, the J end by 1 base, with 23 bases between. This CDR3 has 18 residues. CDR3 in amino acids: CASSPPVTRGLLNYGYTF. The CDR3 DNA sequence: TGTGCCAGCAGCCCCCCGGTTACTAGAGGGCTACTTAACTATGGCTACACCTTC. Using reference TRBV7-9 and TRBJ1-2 for the parts outside the CDR3, the full variable domain is DTGVSQNPRHKITKRGQNVTFRCDPISEHNRLYWYRQTLGQGPEFLTYFQNEAQLEKSRLLSDRFSAERPKGSFSTLEIQRTEQGDSAMYLCASSPPVTRGLLNYGYTFGSGTRLTVV.

Notes on this clone: Distinct nucleotide sequences in the sample also encode this CDR3. V gene TRBV2 combines with J gene TRBJ1-3; D remains unclear. V lost 4 bases to trimming and J lost 0 bases, with 7 bases between them. The CDR3 runs to 14 residues. Germline CDR1 SNHLY, CDR2 FYNNEI. The CDR3 is CASSVTYSGNTIYF. The CDR3 DNA sequence: TGTGCCAGCAGTGTTACCTACTCTGGAAACACCATATATTTT.

The gene calls are TRBV4-1 and TRBJ1-6; 8 bases agree with TRBD1. The CDR3 runs 15 residues. V shed 2 bases, J shed 5 bases, and the junction held 2 bases outside the gene matches. CDR1 and CDR2 from the germline V gene are MGHRA and YSYEKL. CDR3 protein: CASSQRQGNNSPLHF. The DNA of the CDR3 is TGCGCCAGCAGCCAAAGACAGGGGAATAATTCACCCCTCCACTTT.

CDR3 bases: TGTGCCAGCAGCTTACTCCTAGGGAGACCCAACAATGAGCAGTTCTTC. It encodes CASSLLLGRPNNEQFF. The J gene is TRBJ2-1, the V gene TRBV11-1, with a tentative D call TRBD2 (5 bases). V lost 2 bases and J 5 bases, leaving 16 bases between the germline ends. CDR1 is SGHAT and CDR2 is FQDESV in the germline V gene (reference sequence). The CDR3 contains 16 residues.

CDR3 sequence (DNA): TGTGCCAGCAGTAATCAGGGGGCTCTATTCACCGGGGAGCTGTTTTTT. This encodes CASSNQGALFTGELFF. This rearrangement joins TRBV2 to TRBJ2-2; 8 nucleotides line up with TRBD1. Germline-derived CDR1 and CDR2 are SNHLY and FYNNEI. CDR3 size: 16 residues. V gave up 5 bases and J gave up 4 bases; unmatched junction bases: 9.

The V and J genes are TRBV4-2 and TRBJ1-4; D uncertain. Germline V gene data show CDR1 as LGHNA and CDR2 as YNFKEQ. The CDR3 runs 15 residues. Trimming stripped 2 bases from V and 2 bases from J, with 9 bases between. CDR3 DNA sequence: TGTGCCAGCAGCCAATCATTGGAGACTAATGAAAAACTGTTTTTT. Translation gives CASSQSLETNEKLFF.

A single count supports this clone. This sequence joins TRBV7-9 and TRBJ2-1; D call uncertain. The germline CDR1 and CDR2 sequences are SEHNR and FQNEAQ (reference sequence). The V end was cut by 1 base, the J end by 6 bases, with 10 bases between. CDR3 length: 14 residues. CDR3 protein: CASSLGPQINEQFF. In DNA, the CDR3 is TGTGCCAGCAGCTTAGGGCCACAGATCAATGAGCAGTTCTTC.

V and J are TRBV30 and TRBJ1-5, with 7 bases matching TRBD1. Germline CDR1 and CDR2: GTSNPN and SVGIG (reference sequence). CDR3 size: 16 residues. Losses at the gene ends were 5 bases for V and 9 bases for J; bases not matched to a gene: 19. CDR3 loop: CAWEGRQGGPPRPQHF. The CDR3 DNA reads as TGTGCCTGGGAGGGGAGACAGGGTGGCCCTCCTCGGCCCCAGCATTTT.

V is TRBV6-1 and J is TRBJ2-5, with 7 nucleotides matching TRBD2. The CDR3 runs to 15 residues. V lost 5 bases, J lost 0 bases, and 6 bases stayed unmatched. Germline V gene sequence: CDR1 MNHNS, CDR2 SASEGT. This chain's CDR3 is CASSFMSGDQETQYF. The CDR3 coding sequence is TGTGCCAGCAGTTTTATGAGCGGGGACCAAGAGACCCAGTACTTC.

The chain carries TRBV9 and TRBJ2-2, with D hard to call. CDR1 SGDLS and CDR2 YYNGEE come from the germline V gene. Trimming stripped 6 bases from V and 1 base from J, with 7 bases between. The CDR3 consists of 13 residues. In nucleotides, the CDR3 is TGTGCCAGCACAACCGGGAACACCGGGGAGCTGTTTTTT. It yields the protein CASTTGNTGELFF.

V and J are TRBV28 and TRBJ1-4; TRBD1 aligns across 8 bases. There are 14 residues in the CDR3. V gave up 3 bases and J gave up 10 bases; unmatched junction bases: 7. Per germline, CDR1 MDHEN and CDR2 SYDVKM. The CDR3, as DNA: TGTGCCAGCAGTTTGGACAGGGTGGGTGGAAAACTGTTTTTT. Translated, it gives CASSLDRVGGKLFF. Full variable domain (remainder filled in from reference TRBV28 and TRBJ1-4): DVKVTQSSRYLVKRTGEKVFLECVQDMDHENMFWYRQDPGLGLRLIYFSYDVKMKEKGDIPEGYSVSREKKERFSLILESASTNQTSMYLCASSLDRVGGKLFFGSGTQLSVL.